This TCR beta chain was obtained from a study of blood T cell repertoires in COVID-19. Overall study: Samples of COVID-19 (acute and convalescent) were obtained from the United States, Italy and Spain. Sources were T cells, B-cell-depleted T cells, or PBMCs; the material itself was cDNA or gDNA.

Per germline, CDR1 SGDLS and CDR2 YYNGEE. The length of the CDR3 is 17 residues. J was trimmed by 1 base and V by 0 bases; bases with no gene match: 4. Original processing methods: Amplification with reference gene primers provided the estimates of nucleated cell counts. The assay was immunoSEQ multiplex PCR, and TCRdb's table has in-frame clones only and misses some. V, J and clone size are those of that table, while D and trimming were read from the DNA. The repertoire consists of under 200,000 clones, with 80% to 85% occurring once and the leading ten covering roughly 3%. The V gene is TRBV9, the J gene TRBJ2-5; 12 positions match TRBD2. Sequenced: peripheral blood. The sequence came from a human donor with acute or convalescent COVID-19. The donor label of this sample is uncertain. The CDR3 here is CASSVGTSGAFQETQYF. The CDR3 nucleotides are TGTGCCAGCAGCGTAGGGACTAGCGGGGCTTTCCAAGAGACCCAGTACTTC.